The 10 T cell receptor beta chains given below trace back to one sample, sequenced in a study of patients and donors after allogeneic stem cell transplantation. TCRdb used MiXCR to reprocess the RT-PCR reads, holding one entry per CDR3 protein. Of roughly 960,000 distinct CDR3 sequences in the sample, roughly 18% were seen once. The source material was blood, either unsorted or a sorted T cell fraction (not recorded which). These receptors came from a human donor who was either an allogeneic HSCT recipient or a stem cell or donor lymphocyte infusion donor (not recorded which). It is not recorded whose cells these are; they may come from a transplant donor.

The J gene is TRBJ1-1, the V gene TRBV29-1; D remains unclear. The length of the CDR3 is 14 residues. The germline V and J ends were trimmed by 3 bases and 0 bases, with 11 bases remaining between them. The germline V gene has CDR1 SQVTM and CDR2 ANQGSEA. The CDR3 DNA is TGCAGCGTTGAGGATAACTTTCTGAACACTGAAGCTTTCTTT. Translated, it gives CSVEDNFLNTEAFF.

This chain joins TRBV5-1 and TRBJ2-7; a possible D gene is TRBD2 (6 bases). This CDR3 has 15 amino acids. V gave up 1 base and J gave up 0 bases, with 11 bases separating them. Looked up from germline, CDR1 is SGHRS and CDR2 is YFSETQ. The CDR3 spells CASSLLASASYEQYF. In DNA form, the CDR3 reads TGCGCCAGCAGCTTGCTGGCTAGCGCCTCCTACGAGCAGTACTTC. The complete variable domain, with remaining parts taken from reference TRBV5-1 and TRBJ2-7, reads KAGVTQTPRYLIKTRGQQVTLSCSPISGHRSVSWYQQTPGQGLQFLFEYFSETQRNKGNFPGRFSGRQFSNSRSEMNVSTLELGDSALYLCASSLLASASYEQYFGPGTRLTVT.

The rearrangement joins TRBV6-1 to TRBJ1-5, with D hard to call. Germline lookup yields CDR1 MNHNS and CDR2 SASEGT. V dropped 6 bases and J dropped 4 bases, with 10 bases sitting between them. CDR3 length: 13 residues. CDR3 coding DNA: TGTGCCAGCAGAGTACAGAGAAATCAGCCCCAGCATTTT. Protein: CASRVQRNQPQHF.

The V gene is TRBV12-3 or TRBV12-4, the J gene TRBJ2-1, with 10 bases aligning to TRBD2. The J segment lost 8 bases and the V segment lost 3 bases, leaving 4 bases of the junction unmatched. The CDR3 runs 14 residues. Here the CDR3 DNA reads TGTGCCAGCAGTTTGAGCGGGGGGGCCTATGAGCAGTTCTTC. The encoded protein is CASSLSGGAYEQFF.

CDR3 sequence (DNA): TGTGCCAGCAGCTCGGTTGAGTACAATGAGCAGTTCTTC. Translated: CASSSVEYNEQFF. This chain joins TRBV27 and TRBJ2-1; D uncertain. This CDR3 spans 13 amino acids. Germline-derived CDR1 and CDR2 are MNHEY and SMNVEV (reference sequence). Trimming left V 6 bases short and J 4 bases short, with 10 bases between.

This clonotype was seen more than once but under ten times. The rearrangement joins TRBV24-1 to TRBJ2-7; 8 nucleotides align to TRBD2. Losses at the gene ends were 2 bases for V and 4 bases for J; bases not matched to a gene: 12. This CDR3 comprises 17 residues. Germline values: CDR1 KGHDR, CDR2 SFDVKD. The DNA for the CDR3 is TGTGCCACCAGTGATTCCACTCGAAAAGCGGGAGTGTACGAGCAGTACTTC. It encodes CATSDSTRKAGVYEQYF.

The rearrangement links TRBV12-3 or TRBV12-4 to TRBJ1-1; D is unresolved. Between the trimmed V and J ends, which lost 3 bases and 7 bases, there was a span of 6 bases. The CDR3 is 11 residues long. The CDR3 region has the DNA TGTGCCAGCAGTTTTATGGGTGAAGCTTTCTTT. As protein: CASSFMGEAFF.

This clonotype came up a few times. The genes are TRBV6-5 and TRBJ2-5; D gene unclear. This CDR3 is built from 11 residues. V was pared by 6 bases and J by 7 bases, with 9 bases between. Germline-derived CDR1 and CDR2 are MNHEY and SVGAGI. In DNA form, the CDR3 reads TGTGCCAGCAGCCTCGAATGGACCCAGTACTTC. Its translation is CASSLEWTQYF.

This clonotype appeared once. The chain links TRBV20-1 to TRBJ2-5, with 11 bases that match TRBD2. The CDR3 is 15 amino acids. With V trimmed by 3 bases and J by 4 bases, 7 bases remained unmatched. The germline CDR1 and CDR2 sequences are DFQATT and SNEGSKA (reference sequence). This chain's CDR3 is CSASKLAGARETQYF. CDR3 nucleotides: TGCAGTGCTAGTAAACTAGCGGGGGCCCGAGAGACCCAGTACTTC.

This chain links TRBV29-1 with TRBJ2-5; 7 nucleotides align to TRBD1. Germline CDR1 is SQVTM and CDR2 is ANQGSEA. Unmatched junction bases numbered 18, after V lost 4 bases and J lost 7 bases. CDR3 length equals 16 residues. DNA of the CDR3: TGCAGCGTTGTTTCTCAGACATCAGGGGGAATTGGGACCCAGTACTTC. This gives the protein CSVVSQTSGGIGTQYF.